This entry is about one T cell receptor beta chain. Its antigen remains unknown. The CDR3 has 13 residues. In germline, CDR1 is LNHNV, CDR2 YYDKDF (reference sequence). The data are from a study of cytomegalovirus exposure and HLA in healthy donors. The study's findings and limits: Common viral pathogens seemed to be connected with several of the most significant clusters, according to a later analysis. Cytomegalovirus status was reportedly diagnosed by the classifier with high sensitivity and specificity.

PCR was performed using 60 Vbeta and 13 Jbeta primers. Some clones are missing from TCRdb's copy, which holds only in-frame ones; the method was immunoSEQ multiplex PCR. The top ten clones hold around 3.7% of a sample with under 150,000 clones, 65% to 85% of them seen once. The V and J genes are TRBV15 and TRBJ2-5, with D possibly being TRBD1 (6 bases). The DNA matches TRBJ2-7 better at its end, which makes the J call doubtful. The sample comprised PBMCs. This clonotype was obtained from a male donor in good health and CMV-seronegative. CDR3 nucleotide sequence: TGTGCCACCAGCACCAGAGGGGGTTACGAGCAGTACTTC. It codes for CATSTRGGYEQYF.